This TCR beta chain was profiled in a study of persistence of HIV-infected CD4 T cells. About the study: A median of 8 years of suppressive ART preceded sampling. Findings and limits, study-wide: Antigen-responding cells were enriched for degenerate expanded CDR3beta sequences.

The immunoSEQ assay was version 4, run in survey mode. The assay was immunoSEQ multiplex PCR, and TCRdb's table has in-frame clones only and misses some. The top ten hold more than 15% of the sample, which has some 32,000 clones, roughly four fifths seen once. The stimulus was an HIV-1 Gag 15-mer peptide pool, roughly 1 ug/peptide/mL. CD40L-negative CD69-negative CD45RO-high memory CD4+ T cells were sorted as populations depleted of antigen-responding cells. V was pared by 5 bases and J by 0 bases, with 9 bases of the junction left unmatched. CDR1 and CDR2 (germline): SGHNT, YENEEA. CDR3 length: 17 residues. Regarding this clone: Its matching antigen is unknown.

This sample comprised CD4+ T cells sorted from PBMCs after roughly 20-hour stimulation, obtained from a patient who received antiretroviral therapy. This rearrangement joins TRBV11-3 to TRBJ2-1; 8 bases agree with TRBD2. This receptor was obtained from an adult woman with HIV who was CMV-seropositive. The CDR3 nucleotides are TGTGCCAGCAGCCGATTAGCGGGGCCGAGCTCCTACAATGAGCAGTTCTTC. Protein sequence: CASSRLAGPSSYNEQFF.